A few counts support the clone carrying this TCR beta chain. What it binds is not known. This CDR3 is built from 12 residues. Trimming removed 2 bases at V and 8 bases at J, with 6 bases between. Germline CDR1 KGHDR, CDR2 SFDVKD. This specimen belongs to a study of T-cell reconstitution after alpha-beta-depleted transplantation in children. Study-level points and caveats: Newly made T cells mostly supplied T-cell counts and diversity one year after transplant. Surviving thymic progenitors and recipient T cells were the source of high TCRbeta diversity at day 60 in some patients. Several hundred expanded graft clones reportedly supplied alpha-beta T cells about two months after transplant.

Unique molecular identifiers tagged the TCRbeta library. TCRdb redid the calling of the PCR reads with MiXCR, one entry per CDR3 protein. This sample has approximately 520,000 distinct CDR3 sequences; 9.5% to 12% occur once, and the top ten carry around 13%. Sequences were derived from PBMCs, mostly from graft donor cells, sampled 180 days after TCRalphabeta/CD19-depleted stem cell transplant. This sequence joins TRBV24-1 and TRBJ2-1; D uncertain. The clonotype comes from a female patient under 10 years old who had a stem cell transplant for aplastic anemia, so the T cells may come from the graft donor. The CDR3 DNA follows: TGTGCCACCAGTGATTCCCAAGATGAGCAGTTCTTC. This sequence encodes CATSDSQDEQFF.